The sequence of this TCR beta chain was determined in a study of T cell responses to AZD1222 COVID-19 vaccine. General study points: Spike-specific TCR breadth and depth grew following two AZD1222 doses. Among those given AZD1222, only six were seropositive at baseline. Donors were mostly white British, more females; clonal diversity possibly underestimated.

TCRdb's table, derived via immunoSEQ multiplex PCR, lists solely in-frame clones and lacks some. In the table there are 95,000 to 100,000 clones, roughly 86% of which are singletons. On this clone itself: Its target is unknown.

CDR1 and CDR2 (germline): SGHRS, YFSETQ. Between the trimmed V and J ends, which lost 0 bases and 2 bases, there was a span of 12 bases. This CDR3 contains 16 residues. The genes are TRBV5-1 and TRBJ2-4; the D call may be TRBD1 or TRBD2 (6 bases each). The receptor was isolated from an adult who received the AZD1222 COVID-19 vaccine. Sequencing used peripheral blood, obtained 28 days after the second AZD1222 dose. The CDR3 bases are TGCGCCAGCAGCTTGGAGGGGGGTATTTCCAAAAACATTCAGTACTTC. Translation gives CASSLEGGISKNIQYF.